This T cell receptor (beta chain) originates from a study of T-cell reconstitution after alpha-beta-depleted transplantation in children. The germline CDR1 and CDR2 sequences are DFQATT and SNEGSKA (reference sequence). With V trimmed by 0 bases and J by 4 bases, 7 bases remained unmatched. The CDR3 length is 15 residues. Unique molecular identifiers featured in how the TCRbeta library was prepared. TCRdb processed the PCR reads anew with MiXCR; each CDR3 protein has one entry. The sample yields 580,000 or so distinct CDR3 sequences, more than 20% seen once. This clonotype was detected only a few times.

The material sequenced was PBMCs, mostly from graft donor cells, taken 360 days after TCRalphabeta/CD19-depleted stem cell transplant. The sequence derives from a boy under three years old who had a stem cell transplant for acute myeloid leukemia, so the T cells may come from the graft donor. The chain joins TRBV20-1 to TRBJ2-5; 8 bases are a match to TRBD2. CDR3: CSARDRRGVRETQYF. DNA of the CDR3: TGCAGTGCTAGAGATAGGCGGGGGGTTAGAGAGACCCAGTACTTC.